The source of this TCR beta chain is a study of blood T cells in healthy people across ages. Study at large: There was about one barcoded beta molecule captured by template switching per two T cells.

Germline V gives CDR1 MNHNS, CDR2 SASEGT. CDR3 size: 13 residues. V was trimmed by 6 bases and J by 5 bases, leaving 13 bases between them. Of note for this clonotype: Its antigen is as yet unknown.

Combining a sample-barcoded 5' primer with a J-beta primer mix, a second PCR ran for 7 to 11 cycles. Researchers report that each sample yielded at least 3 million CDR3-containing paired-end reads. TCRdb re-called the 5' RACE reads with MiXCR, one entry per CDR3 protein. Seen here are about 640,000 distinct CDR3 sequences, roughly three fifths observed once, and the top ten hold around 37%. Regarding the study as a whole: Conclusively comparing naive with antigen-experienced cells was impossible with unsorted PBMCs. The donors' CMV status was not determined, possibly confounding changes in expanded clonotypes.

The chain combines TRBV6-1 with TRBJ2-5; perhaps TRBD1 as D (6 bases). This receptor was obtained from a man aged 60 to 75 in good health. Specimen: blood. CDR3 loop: CASRGAFEETQYF. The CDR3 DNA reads TGTGCCAGCAGGGGGGCCTTCGAGGAGACCCAGTACTTC.